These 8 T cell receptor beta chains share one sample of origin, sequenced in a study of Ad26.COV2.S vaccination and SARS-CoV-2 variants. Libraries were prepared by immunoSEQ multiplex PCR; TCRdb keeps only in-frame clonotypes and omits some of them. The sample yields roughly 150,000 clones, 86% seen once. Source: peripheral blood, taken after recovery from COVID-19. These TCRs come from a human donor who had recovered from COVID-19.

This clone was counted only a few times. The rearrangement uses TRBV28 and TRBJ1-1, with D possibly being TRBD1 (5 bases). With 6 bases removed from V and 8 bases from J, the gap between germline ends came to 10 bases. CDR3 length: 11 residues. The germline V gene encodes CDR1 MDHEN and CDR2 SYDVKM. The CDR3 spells CASSRGREAFF. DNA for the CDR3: TGTGCCAGCAGCCGGGGGAGGGAAGCTTTCTTT.

As DNA, the CDR3 is TGTGCCAGCAGCGGAACTAGCGGGGGGGCGTTGGAGACCCAGTACTTC. It specifies CASSGTSGGALETQYF. The V call is TRBV9, the J call TRBJ2-5, with 13 bases identical to TRBD2. The CDR3 extends over 16 amino acids. Germline V lookup: CDR1 SGDLS, CDR2 YYNGEE. The ends lost 3 bases at V and 5 bases at J; junction bases unmatched: 7. The whole variable domain, filled in from reference TRBV9 and TRBJ2-5, reads DSGVTQTPKHLITATGQRVTLRCSPRSGDLSVYWYQQSLDQGLQFLIQYYNGEERAKGNILERFSAQQFPDLHSELNLSSLELGDSALYFCASSGTSGGALETQYFGPGTRLLVL.

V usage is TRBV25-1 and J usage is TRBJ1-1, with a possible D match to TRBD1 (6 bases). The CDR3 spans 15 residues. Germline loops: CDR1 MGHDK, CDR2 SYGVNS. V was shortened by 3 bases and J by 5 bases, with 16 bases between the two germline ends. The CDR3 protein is CASSDRVRGSTEAFF. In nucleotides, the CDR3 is TGTGCCAGCAGTGACAGGGTGAGGGGGAGTACTGAAGCTTTCTTT.

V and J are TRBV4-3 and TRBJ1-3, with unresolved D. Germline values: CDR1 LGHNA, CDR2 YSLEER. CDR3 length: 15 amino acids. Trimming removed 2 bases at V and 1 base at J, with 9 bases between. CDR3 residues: CASSQTRASGNTIYF. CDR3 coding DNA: TGCGCCAGCAGCCAAACTAGGGCATCTGGAAACACCATATATTTT.

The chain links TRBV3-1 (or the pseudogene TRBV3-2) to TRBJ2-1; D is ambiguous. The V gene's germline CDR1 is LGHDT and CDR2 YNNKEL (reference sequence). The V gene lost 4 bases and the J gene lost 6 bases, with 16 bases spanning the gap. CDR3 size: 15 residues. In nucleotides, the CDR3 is TGTGCCAGCAGCCTCCGACGCCTCACGGGCAATGAGCAGTTCTTC. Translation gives CASSLRRLTGNEQFF.

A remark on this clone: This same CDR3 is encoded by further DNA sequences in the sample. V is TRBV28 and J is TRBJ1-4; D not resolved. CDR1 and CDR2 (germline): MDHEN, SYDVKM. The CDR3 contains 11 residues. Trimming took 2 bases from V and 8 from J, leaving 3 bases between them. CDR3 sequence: CASSLNEKLFF. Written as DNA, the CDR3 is TGTGCCAGCAGTTTAAACGAAAAACTGTTTTTT.

In DNA form, the CDR3 reads TGTGCCAGCAGGTTAAACAGGGAGGTCCTTGGCGAGCAGTACTTC. Its translation: CASRLNREVLGEQYF. J is TRBJ2-7 and V is TRBV6-5; the D gene could be TRBD1 or TRBD2 (6 bases each). The CDR3 runs 15 residues. V was cut by 6 bases and J by 6 bases, with 21 bases left in between. Germline assignment: CDR1 MNHEY and CDR2 SVGAGI.

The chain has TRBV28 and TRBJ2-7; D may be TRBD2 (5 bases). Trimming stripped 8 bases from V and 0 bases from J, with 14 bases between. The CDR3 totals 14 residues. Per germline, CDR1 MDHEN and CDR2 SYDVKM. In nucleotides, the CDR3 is TGTGCCAGCCAGCCGGGGAAGAGCTCCTACGAGCAGTACTTC. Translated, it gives CASQPGKSSYEQYF.